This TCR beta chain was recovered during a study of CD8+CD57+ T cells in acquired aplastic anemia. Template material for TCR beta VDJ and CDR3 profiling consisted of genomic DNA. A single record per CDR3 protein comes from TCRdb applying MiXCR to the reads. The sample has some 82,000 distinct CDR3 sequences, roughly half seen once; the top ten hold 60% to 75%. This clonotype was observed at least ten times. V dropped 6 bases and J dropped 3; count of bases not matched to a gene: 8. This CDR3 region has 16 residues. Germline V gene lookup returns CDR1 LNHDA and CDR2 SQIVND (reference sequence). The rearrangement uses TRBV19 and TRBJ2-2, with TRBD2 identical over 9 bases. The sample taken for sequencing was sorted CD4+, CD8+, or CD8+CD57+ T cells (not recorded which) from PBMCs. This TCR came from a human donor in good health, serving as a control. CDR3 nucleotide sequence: TGTGCCAGTAGCGAGGGGAGCGGGAGGTACACCGGGGAGCTGTTTTTT. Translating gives CASSEGSGRYTGELFF.